The rows below give T cell receptor beta chains drawn from one sample of a study of T cell responses to AZD1222 COVID-19 vaccine. This table comes from immunoSEQ multiplex PCR, and its TCRdb copy is limited to in-frame clones, with some not included. The table has 130,000 to 150,000 clones, approximately 89% seen once. The sequences come from peripheral blood, collected on day 0 of AZD1222 vaccination. The receptor set was obtained from an adult in good health. The CDR3 runs from the conserved cysteine through the conserved F or W. D genes are given only for firm matches. Size tells how often a clone was seen (once, few, many) or the class of an expanded clone, and some rows leave it out.

TRBD1	TRBV5-1	TRBJ2-2	16	NA	TGCGCCAGCAGCTTGGAAGGGACAGGGAACACCGGGGAGCTGTTTTTT	CASSLEGTGNTGELFF
TRBD2	TRBV10-3	TRBJ2-3	15	NA	TGTGCCATCAGTGCAACTAGCGGGGGGACAGATACGCAGTATTTT	CAISATSGGTDTQYF
NA	TRBV7-9	TRBJ1-1	13	NA	TGTGCCAGCAGCTTTCGAGCTAACACTGAAGCTTTCTTT	CASSFRANTEAFF
NA	TRBV7-9	TRBJ1-6	14	NA	TGTGCCAGCAGCTTGGTCCAGGGGTTTTCACCCCTCCACTTT	CASSLVQGFSPLHF
NA	TRBV7-9	TRBJ2-2	14	NA	TGTGCCAGCAGCTTAGGGACAACCACCGGGGAGCTGTTTTTT	CASSLGTTTGELFF
NA	TRBV6-5	TRBJ1-1	16	NA	TGTGCCAGCAGTTACGGGGTCGGAGGGGTGAGGACTGAAGCTTTCTTT	CASSYGVGGVRTEAFF
NA	TRBV5-4	TRBJ2-7	14	once	TGTGCCAGCAGCTACGGGGGTTTACCCTACGAGCAGTACTTC	CASSYGGLPYEQYF
NA	TRBV3-1/TRBV3-2	TRBJ2-2	14	NA	TGTGCCAGCAATATGGACTGGAACACCGGGGAGCTGTTTTTT	CASNMDWNTGELFF
NA	TRBV28	TRBJ1-2	15	NA	TGTGCCAGCAGTCGCTCCTCGGGCGCTACCTATGGCTACACCTTC	CASSRSSGATYGYTF
NA	TRBV28	TRBJ1-2	14	NA	TGTGCCAGCAGTGACCCTACAGGGTACTATGGCTACACCTTC	CASSDPTGYYGYTF
NA	TRBV29-1	TRBJ2-3	13	NA	TGCAGCGTTGCAGGGAGATCCACAGATACGCAGTATTTT	CSVAGRSTDTQYF
TRBD2	TRBV7-3	TRBJ2-3	16	NA	TGTGCCAGCAGCCACGGGACTAGCGGGAGGTTCGATACGCAGTATTTT	CASSHGTSGRFDTQYF
NA	TRBV2	TRBJ2-5	13	NA	TGTGCCAGCAGTGGGGCGGTACAAGAGACCCAGTACTTC	CASSGAVQETQYF
NA	TRBV5-6	TRBJ2-3	12	NA	TGTGCCAGCAGCCGTGGGGCAGATACGCAGTATTTT	CASSRGADTQYF
NA	TRBV14	TRBJ1-6	16	NA	TGTGCCAGCAGCCAAGCCGGACGGCTTGGGAATTCACCCCTCCACTTT	CASSQAGRLGNSPLHF
NA	TRBV7-2	TRBJ1-5	16	NA	TGTGCCAGCAGCTTAGGGGCCGGGGGCCGGGGACAGCCCCAGCATTTT	CASSLGAGGRGQPQHF
NA	TRBV6-1	TRBJ2-7	14	NA	TGTGCCAGCAGTGAACGGGCAGGTACCTACGAGCAGTACTTC	CASSERAGTYEQYF
TRBD2	TRBV7-2	TRBJ2-3	17	NA	TGTGCCAGCAGCCCAAAAGTACCGGGGGGATGGATGAATACGCAGTATTTT	CASSPKVPGGWMNTQYF
TRBD1	TRBV5-1	TRBJ1-2	16	NA	TGCGCCAGCGACCACTCACCGGGACAGGGAGAATATGGCTACACCTTC	CASDHSPGQGEYGYTF
NA	TRBV5-1	TRBJ1-6	15	NA	TGCGCCAGCAGGTCCGACATGAGCGGGGGGTCACCCCTCCACTTT	CASRSDMSGGSPLHF
NA	TRBV5-6	TRBJ2-2	16	NA	TGTGCCAGCATGATGGTGGCGGAGACGAACACCGGGGAGCTGTTTTTT	CASMMVAETNTGELFF
NA	TRBV11-3	TRBJ1-1	15	NA	TGTGCCAGCAGCTTAGTCCACCGAGTATACACTGAAGCTTTCTTT	CASSLVHRVYTEAFF
TRBD1	TRBV6-5	TRBJ1-1	15	NA	TGTGCCAGCAGTTACAGGTCCAGGGGGGACACTGAAGCTTTCTTT	CASSYRSRGDTEAFF